What follows are 21 T cell receptor beta chains derived from one specimen sequenced in a study of cytomegalovirus exposure and HLA in healthy donors. PCR amplification relied on 60 Vbeta primers (plus 13 Jbeta primers). Measured with immunoSEQ multiplex PCR; TCRdb has only the in-frame clones, and not every one. This table has some 130,000 clones, about 78% appearing once. The sample was PBMCs. Receptors were obtained from a female donor in good health and CMV-seronegative.

The chain links TRBV7-2 to TRBJ1-5, with a weak D call TRBD1 (6 bases). V was cut by 5 bases and J by 9 bases, with 17 bases left in between. The CDR3 has 14 amino acids. Germline CDR1 SGHTA, CDR2 FQGNSA. The CDR3 coding sequence is TGTGCCAGCAGCCCTCAGACAGGTGAAAGGCCCCAGCATTTT. Amino acids: CASSPQTGERPQHF. The whole variable domain, remainder taken from reference TRBV7-2 and TRBJ1-5, is GAGVSQSPSNKVTEKGKDVELRCDPISGHTALYWYRQSLGQGLEFLIYFQGNSAPDKSGLPSDRFSAERTGGSVSTLTIQRTQQEDSAVYLCASSPQTGERPQHFGDGTRLSIL.

The J gene is TRBJ1-4, the V gene TRBV18, with TRBD1 as a possible D gene (6 bases). Germline CDR1 is KGHSH and CDR2 is LQKENI. Trimming stripped 1 base from V and 5 bases from J, with 11 bases between. The CDR3 is 15 amino acids. The CDR3: CASSPLRDKNEKLFF. CDR3 sequence (DNA): TGTGCCAGCTCACCACTCCGGGACAAGAATGAAAAACTGTTTTTT. Filled out from reference TRBV18 and TRBJ1-4, the complete variable domain reads NAGVMQNPRHLVRRRGQEARLRCSPMKGHSHVYWYRQLPEEGLKFMVYLQKENIIDESGMPKERFSAEFPKEGPSILRIQQVVRGDSAAYFCASSPLRDKNEKLFFGSGTQLSVL.

This clone was observed a single time. The V gene is TRBV5-1, the J gene TRBJ2-2; tentative D call: TRBD2 (5 bases). Germline lookup yields CDR1 SGHRS and CDR2 YFSETQ. V was cut by 4 bases and J by 4 bases, with 14 bases left in between. The CDR3 extends over 15 amino acids. CDR3 DNA sequence: TGCGCCAGCAGCACCACCCGGGAACTCACCGGGGAGCTGTTTTTT. It codes for CASSTTRELTGELFF.

The genes are TRBV7-3 and TRBJ1-1; no clear D gene. The CDR3 is 13 residues long. V dropped 2 bases and J dropped 4 bases, with 8 bases sitting between them. Germline V lookup: CDR1 SGHTA, CDR2 FQGTGA. In DNA, the CDR3 is TGTGCCAGCAGCTTAGAGTCACGCACTGAAGCTTTCTTT. Its translation: CASSLESRTEAFF.

This clone has only a few counts. For the CDR3, the DNA is TGTGCCAGCAGCCAAACCGCAGGCGCCGGGGAGCTGTTTTTT. Translating gives CASSQTAGAGELFF. The V gene is TRBV9, the J gene TRBJ2-2; no reliable D call. V gave up 4 bases and J gave up 6 bases, with 13 bases separating them. Per the germline V gene, CDR1 is SGDLS and CDR2 is YYNGEE. The CDR3 sequence is 14 residues long.

In nucleotides, the CDR3 is TGTGCCAGCCTCTTCACAGATACGCAGTATTTT. Its translation is CASLFTDTQYF. This chain connects TRBV25-1 to TRBJ2-3; D ambiguous. Germline lookup yields CDR1 MGHDK and CDR2 SYGVNS. The ends were cut back, 8 bases at V and 2 bases at J, with 5 bases in the middle. This CDR3 spans 11 amino acids.

V and J are TRBV7-8 and TRBJ1-1; D is unclear. The CDR3 is 12 amino acids. The V and J ends lost 6 bases and 0 bases respectively, with 5 bases between them. Looked up from germline, CDR1 is SGHVS and CDR2 is FQNEAQ. CDR3 amino acids: CASRLMNTEAFF. The CDR3 bases are TGTGCCAGCAGACTGATGAACACTGAAGCTTTCTTT.

This sequence joins TRBV7-2 and TRBJ2-5; TRBD2 agrees at 12 bases. Germline V gene lookup returns CDR1 SGHTA and CDR2 FQGNSA. The CDR3 runs 18 residues. V shed 3 bases and J 3 bases; nucleotides not matched to a gene: 11. The CDR3 region has the DNA TGTGCCAGCAGCTTTGCCGGGACTAGCGGGCCGAGGGAAGAGACCCAGTACTTC. It codes for CASSFAGTSGPREETQYF.

V gene TRBV4-3 combines with J gene TRBJ2-7; D not resolved. CDR3 length equals 13 residues. Germline values: CDR1 LGHNA, CDR2 YSLEER. V was cut by 4 bases and J by 3 bases, with 10 bases left in between. The CDR3 DNA is TGCGCCAGCAGCCTTGAGGAGAGCTACGAGCAGTACTTC. Amino acid sequence: CASSLEESYEQYF.

The chain couples TRBV4-1 to TRBJ2-5; D is possibly TRBD2 (7 bases). The V and J ends lost 0 bases and 5 bases respectively, with 25 bases between them. In germline, CDR1 is MGHRA, CDR2 YSYEKL. This CDR3 comprises 19 residues. This chain's CDR3 is CASSQEIERGGGPWETQYF. Here the CDR3 DNA reads TGCGCCAGCAGCCAAGAGATCGAGCGGGGAGGGGGACCCTGGGAGACCCAGTACTTC.

J is TRBJ2-7 and V is TRBV29-1, with 8 bases matching TRBD1. The CDR3 sequence is 15 residues long. Germline V CDR1 and CDR2: SQVTM, ANQGSEA. The V segment lost 1 base and the J segment 2 bases; nucleotides outside the gene matches: 7. The chain's CDR3 is CSVEGGQGAAYEQYF. The CDR3 DNA reads as TGCAGCGTTGAAGGGGGGCAGGGGGCAGCCTACGAGCAGTACTTC.

V is TRBV6-6 and J is TRBJ2-7; perhaps TRBD1 as D (5 bases). This CDR3 comprises 14 residues. CDR1 and CDR2 (germline): MNHNY, SVGAGI (reference sequence). V was pared by 5 bases and J by 5 bases, with 16 bases between. This CDR3 reads CASSNLGAPDEQYF. The CDR3 DNA follows: TGTGCCAGCAGTAACTTAGGGGCTCCCGACGAGCAGTACTTC.

This chain links TRBV7-2 with TRBJ2-7; 9 nucleotides align to TRBD1. V trimming: 6 bases; J trimming: 6 bases; junction bases outside the gene matches: 9. Germline CDR1 SGHTA, CDR2 FQGNSA. The CDR3 spans 14 residues. In DNA, the CDR3 is TGTGCCAGCAGGGCCGGGACAGGGAACGCCGAGCAGTACTTC. Translated: CASRAGTGNAEQYF.

The chain recombines TRBV18 with TRBJ1-2, with 7 bases lining up with TRBD1. V shed 0 bases and J 7 bases; nucleotides not matched to a gene: 8. The CDR3 extends over 15 amino acids. From germline, CDR1 is KGHSH and CDR2 LQKENI. The CDR3 DNA reads TGTGCCAGCTCACCACCCTCAGGGGGTGTCTCTGGCTACACCTTC. Translation gives CASSPPSGGVSGYTF.

The genes are TRBV11-3 and TRBJ2-1, with D unresolved. CDR1 is SGHNT and CDR2 is YENEEA in the germline V gene. The V and J ends lost 5 bases and 9 bases respectively, with 11 bases between them. CDR3 length: 12 residues. CDR3 amino acids: CASSVAGTEQFF. The CDR3, as DNA: TGTGCCAGCAGCGTGGCAGGTACTGAGCAGTTCTTC.

The chain employs TRBV6-5 and TRBJ1-3; possible D gene TRBD1, 6 bases. The CDR3 is 15 residues long. Trimming took off 0 bases at V and 5 bases at J, with 11 bases between the two ends. CDR1 is MNHEY, CDR2 SVGAGI, per germline. For the CDR3, the DNA is TGTGCCAGCAGTTACTCGGGGCAGGGGAGAAACACCATATATTTT. Amino acid sequence: CASSYSGQGRNTIYF.

Points on this clone: The identical CDR3 is also encoded by other nucleotide sequences in the sample. The V call is TRBV19, the J call TRBJ2-7, with 9 bases that match TRBD1. This CDR3 is 14 amino acids long. V trimming: 5 bases; J trimming: 2 bases; junction bases outside the gene matches: 4. Germline V gives CDR1 LNHDA, CDR2 SQIVND (reference sequence). CDR3 region: CASSVQGATYEQYF. CDR3 bases: TGTGCCAGTAGTGTACAGGGGGCGACCTACGAGCAGTACTTC.

The chain is built from TRBV10-3 and TRBJ2-1; tentatively, D is TRBD2 (6 bases). Trimming removed 3 bases from V and 10 bases from J, with 16 bases in between. This CDR3 has 14 amino acids. CDR1 is ENHRY, CDR2 SYGVKD, per germline. The CDR3: CAISDGGLKPEQFF. The CDR3 DNA is TGTGCCATCAGTGACGGGGGACTCAAACCCGAGCAGTTCTTC.

CDR3 region: CASSFQTSNTEAFF. The CDR3 bases are TGCGCCAGCAGCTTCCAAACTTCGAACACTGAAGCTTTCTTT. The chain couples TRBV5-1 to TRBJ1-1; D remains unclear. Deletions cut 2 bases from V and 1 base from J, with 9 bases between. The CDR3 consists of 14 residues. The germline CDR1 and CDR2 sequences are SGHRS and YFSETQ.

The chain employs TRBV9 and TRBJ2-7, with 7 bases fitting TRBD2. The ends lost 2 bases at V and 2 bases at J; junction bases unmatched: 4. The V gene's germline CDR1 is SGDLS and CDR2 YYNGEE. The CDR3 length is 14 residues. For the CDR3, the DNA is TGTGCCAGCAGCGTCACTAGCGTTCCCTACGAGCAGTACTTC. Its translation is CASSVTSVPYEQYF.

This clone has just one count. The J gene is TRBJ1-4, the V gene TRBV5-1; 8 bases match TRBD1. The ends lost 0 bases at V and 8 bases at J; junction bases unmatched: 3. Germline CDR1 reads SGHRS; CDR2 reads YFSETQ. There are 14 residues in the CDR3. The CDR3 protein is CASSLGTGREKLFF. The CDR3 region has the DNA TGCGCCAGCAGCTTGGGGACAGGGCGGGAAAAACTGTTTTTT.